One sample yielded the 21 T cell receptor beta chains listed below, sequenced in a study of identical twins. TCRdb called the 5' RACE reads again in MiXCR, with one record for every CDR3 protein. The data show more than 1.5 million distinct CDR3 sequences, with about 32% seen just once and approximately 0.29% held by the top ten. Material for sequencing was cord blood. All receptors come from a newborn girl in good health.

The rearrangement uses TRBV20-1 and TRBJ2-1; possibly TRBD1 for D (6 bases). V gave up 0 bases and J gave up 0 bases, with 9 bases separating them. Germline values: CDR1 DFQATT, CDR2 SNEGSKA (reference sequence). The CDR3 is 15 residues long. For the CDR3, the DNA is TGCAGTGCTAGAGAGGGACAAGTCTCCTACAATGAGCAGTTCTTC. Translation gives CSAREGQVSYNEQFF.

This chain uses TRBV6-1 with TRBJ2-3; 11 bases are shared with TRBD2. Trimming at V came to 7 bases and at J to 8 bases, leaving 8 bases not matched to a gene. The CDR3 runs 14 residues. The germline V gene has CDR1 MNHNS and CDR2 SASEGT. The CDR3, as DNA: TGTGCCAGCAATGGGACTAGCGGAGCGGGTACGCAGTATTTT. This codes for CASNGTSGAGTQYF.

A few counts support this clonotype. The chain combines TRBV12-3 or TRBV12-4 with TRBJ1-5; 7 bases are shared with TRBD1. After removal of 5 bases from V and 5 bases from J, the junction contained 6 bases not matched to a gene. CDR3 length equals 14 residues. In DNA, the CDR3 is TGTGCCAGCAGTCCTAGACAGGGCCATCAGCCCCAGCATTTT. This sequence encodes CASSPRQGHQPQHF.

J is TRBJ2-2 and V is TRBV4-2, with TRBD2 matching 12 bases. The CDR3 covers 17 residues. V lost 1 base, J lost 6 bases, and 6 bases stayed unmatched. Germline CDR1 LGHNA, CDR2 YNFKEQ. The CDR3 is CASSQGPLAGGSGELFF. The CDR3 region has the DNA TGTGCCAGCAGCCAAGGGCCTCTAGCGGGAGGGTCCGGGGAGCTGTTTTTT.

This clonotype was detected a few times. The chain is built from TRBV24-1 and TRBJ2-2; D is ambiguous. V lost 8 bases and J 1 base, leaving 4 bases between the germline ends. In germline, CDR1 is KGHDR, CDR2 SFDVKD. The CDR3 covers 12 residues. In nucleotides, the CDR3 is TGTGCCACCATGGGGAACACCGGGGAGCTGTTTTTT. Its translation: CATMGNTGELFF.

This clonotype was seen a handful of times. The chain couples TRBV7-7 to TRBJ2-3; 12 nucleotides agree with TRBD2. Trimming at V came to 5 bases and at J to 5 bases, leaving 5 bases not matched to a gene. The CDR3 covers 15 residues. Germline V gene sequence: CDR1 SSHAT, CDR2 FNYEAQ (reference sequence). CDR3 protein: CASSALAGGKDTQYF. The CDR3 DNA follows: TGTGCCAGCAGCGCACTAGCGGGGGGTAAAGATACGCAGTATTTT.

This clonotype was seen a handful of times. The rearrangement uses TRBV5-1 and TRBJ2-1; no reliable D call. Trimming removed 6 bases at V and 0 bases at J, with 7 bases between. This CDR3 is 13 amino acids long. Per the germline V gene, CDR1 is SGHRS and CDR2 is YFSETQ. CDR3 loop: CASTVDSYNEQFF. CDR3 sequence (DNA): TGCGCCAGCACCGTGGACTCCTACAATGAGCAGTTCTTC.

This clonotype has a handful of counts. This sequence joins TRBV9 and TRBJ1-2; the D gene is possibly TRBD1 (6 bases). V lost 0 bases, J lost 1 base, and 13 bases lay in between. Germline CDR1 is SGDLS and CDR2 is YYNGEE. The CDR3 totals 16 residues. The CDR3 reads CASSVVSTGNNYGYTF. The CDR3 nucleotides read TGTGCCAGCAGCGTAGTCTCGACAGGCAATAACTATGGCTACACCTTC.

Regarding this clonotype: One base away lies a much larger clone, so this may be a sequencing read error. The rearrangement uses TRBV6-1 and TRBJ1-1; tentatively, D is TRBD1 (6 bases). The germline V and J ends were trimmed by 4 bases and 4 bases, with 10 bases remaining between them. CDR1 and CDR2 from the germline V gene are MNHNS and SASEGT. This CDR3 has 13 amino acids. DNA for the CDR3: TGTGCCAGCAGTGTATCAGGGGTCACTGAAGCTTTCTTT. Its protein is CASSVSGVTEAFF.

There are a few counts of this clonotype. The J gene is TRBJ2-5, the V gene TRBV29-1, with D possibly being TRBD2 (5 bases). V lost 6 bases and J lost 5, with 10 bases in between. The germline V gene has CDR1 SQVTM and CDR2 ANQGSEA. This CDR3 has 11 amino acids. The CDR3 coding sequence is TGCAGCGTGGGAGAGGAGGAGACCCAGTACTTC. Translated, it gives CSVGEEETQYF.

This clonotype was counted a few times. The chain links TRBV11-3 to TRBJ2-7, with D unresolved. Germline V gene lookup returns CDR1 SGHNT and CDR2 YENEEA. The CDR3 spans 13 residues. V was pared by 0 bases and J by 3 bases, with 6 bases between. CDR3 sequence reads: CASSLEGHYEQYF. The CDR3 bases are TGTGCCAGCAGCTTAGAAGGGCACTACGAGCAGTACTTC.

The V call is TRBV4-1, the J call TRBJ1-1, with a possible D match to TRBD1 (5 bases). The CDR3 covers 14 residues. Trimming cost V 2 bases and J 4 bases, with 11 bases left between them. Germline CDR1 reads MGHRA; CDR2 reads YSYEKL. DNA for the CDR3: TGCGCCAGCAGCCAACTAAGGGGCGTCACTGAAGCTTTCTTT. This encodes CASSQLRGVTEAFF.

This clonotype was counted a few times. J is TRBJ2-1 and V is TRBV12-3 or TRBV12-4; 7 bases line up with TRBD2. The J call may be incorrect, as the DNA end agrees better with TRBJ2-7. The CDR3 totals 13 residues. The DNA of the CDR3 is TGTGCCGACCGGGACTACACCTACAATGAGCAGTACTTC. Encoded protein: CADRDYTYNEQYF.

The J gene is TRBJ1-2, the V gene TRBV5-1; no reliable D call. V lost 3 bases to trimming and J lost 0 bases, with 9 bases between them. This CDR3 contains 14 residues. CDR1 and CDR2 (germline): SGHRS, YFSETQ. CDR3 DNA: TGCGCCAGCAGCTGGACGGACGCTAACTATGGCTACACCTTC. Its protein product is CASSWTDANYGYTF.

The chain employs TRBV20-1 and TRBJ1-5, with D hard to call. The V and J ends lost 5 bases and 3 bases respectively, with 17 bases between them. In germline, CDR1 is DFQATT, CDR2 SNEGSKA (reference sequence). The CDR3 is 15 residues long. The CDR3 region has the DNA TGCAGTGCTGGGGAATGGGAGGCGTCCAATCAGCCCCAGCATTTT. Protein product: CSAGEWEASNQPQHF.

This clonotype has ten or more counts. This chain links TRBV6-5 with TRBJ1-2, with 9 bases matching TRBD1. Germline values: CDR1 MNHEY, CDR2 SVGAGI. The J segment lost 4 bases and the V segment lost 2 bases, leaving 5 bases of the junction unmatched. This CDR3 is built from 15 residues. This chain's CDR3 is CASSYGDRVGYGYTF. The CDR3, as DNA: TGTGCCAGCAGTTACGGGGACAGGGTTGGCTATGGCTACACCTTC.

This CDR3 reads CASSSGQGHNQPQHF. CDR3 in DNA: TGCGCCAGCAGTTCGGGACAGGGGCACAATCAGCCCCAGCATTTT. The V and J genes are TRBV10-2 and TRBJ1-5; TRBD1 matches at 10 bases. Trimming cost V 5 bases and J 3 bases; bases outside gene matches: 4. Germline-derived CDR1 and CDR2 are WSHSY and SAAADI. This CDR3 has 15 residues.

This clonotype was observed a few times. The V gene is TRBV21-1, the J gene TRBJ1-1; the table gives TRBD1 as D, unverified against the DNA. TRBV21-1 is listed as a pseudogene. The CDR3 spans 15 residues. The CDR3 DNA reads as TGTGCCAGCAGCAATAGAGACAGGGGGAACACTGAAGCTTTCTTT. The encoded protein is CASSNRDRGNTEAFF.

In this sample, this clonotype turned up a few times. This rearrangement joins TRBV9 to TRBJ2-2; D unclear. Per germline, CDR1 SGDLS and CDR2 YYNGEE. The V end lost 0 bases, the J end lost 0 bases, and 6 bases lay between the germline ends. The CDR3 length is 15 residues. CDR3 sequence: CASSVVPTNTGELFF. CDR3 DNA sequence: TGTGCCAGCAGCGTAGTTCCGACGAACACCGGGGAGCTGTTTTTT.

This clonotype was seen only a few times. The chain links TRBV25-1 to TRBJ2-7; D gene ambiguous. The length of the CDR3 is 16 residues. Trimming left V 7 bases short and J 0 bases short, with 19 bases between. Per germline, CDR1 MGHDK and CDR2 SYGVNS. Written as DNA, the CDR3 is TGTGCCAGCAACAAGGGAATTTATGCCAGCTCCTACGAGCAGTACTTC. The encoded protein is CASNKGIYASSYEQYF.

This clonotype was recorded only once. The chain couples TRBV5-1 to TRBJ1-4; no clear D. This CDR3 region has 14 residues. V was pared by 5 bases and J by 8 bases, with 16 bases between. Germline V CDR1 and CDR2: SGHRS, YFSETQ. The CDR3: CASSPRVGSEKLFF. CDR3 nucleotides: TGCGCCAGCAGTCCGAGGGTTGGGAGCGAAAAACTGTTTTTT. The variable domain in full, completed from reference TRBV5-1 and TRBJ1-4, reads KAGVTQTPRYLIKTRGQQVTLSCSPISGHRSVSWYQQTPGQGLQFLFEYFSETQRNKGNFPGRFSGRQFSNSRSEMNVSTLELGDSALYLCASSPRVGSEKLFFGSGTQLSVL.